Shown below are 9 T cell receptor beta chains from a single sample sequenced in a study of shared clonotypes between healthy human individuals. It was CD45RO-negative cells, positively selected for CCR7, that made up naive CD8 cells, with terminally differentiated effector memory CD45RA+ cells excluded. Sequencing used immunoSEQ multiplex PCR; TCRdb keeps in-frame clones, though not all of them. The data hold almost 700,000 clones, with 92% observed a single time. The sample taken for sequencing was naive CD8+ T cells sorted from blood. Receptor source: a man aged 30-40 years in good health.

The chain employs TRBV5-1 and TRBJ1-2; 7 bases map to TRBD1. Germline V lookup: CDR1 SGHRS, CDR2 YFSETQ. The CDR3 sequence is 14 residues long. After removal of 4 bases from V and 6 bases from J, the junction contained 9 bases not matched to a gene. The CDR3: CASSPEGASNGYTF. CDR3 nucleotides: TGCGCCAGCAGCCCCGAGGGGGCTTCGAATGGCTACACCTTC. Full variable domain (remainder filled in from reference TRBV5-1 and TRBJ1-2): KAGVTQTPRYLIKTRGQQVTLSCSPISGHRSVSWYQQTPGQGLQFLFEYFSETQRNKGNFPGRFSGRQFSNSRSEMNVSTLELGDSALYLCASSPEGASNGYTFGSGTRLTVV.

The gene calls are TRBV6-5 and TRBJ2-2, with TRBD2 matching over 9 bases. This CDR3 has 15 amino acids. The germline CDR1 and CDR2 sequences are MNHEY and SVGAGI. V lost 5 bases and J lost 3; bases outside the gene matches: 4. The CDR3, as DNA: TGTGCCAGCAGTGCCGGGACTAGCTACACCGGGGAGCTGTTTTTT. Its translation is CASSAGTSYTGELFF.

This chain connects TRBV20-1 to TRBJ1-1, with unresolved D. Trimming took off 0 bases at V and 7 bases at J, with 6 bases between the two ends. Germline lookup yields CDR1 DFQATT and CDR2 SNEGSKA (reference sequence). The CDR3 extends over 11 amino acids. The CDR3 here is CSARDHFEAFF. CDR3 DNA: TGCAGTGCTAGAGATCACTTTGAAGCTTTCTTT.

This clone was seen once. The chain recombines TRBV11-2 with TRBJ1-5, with D perhaps matching TRBD1 (6 bases). The germline V and J ends were trimmed by 5 bases and 2 bases, with 7 bases remaining between them. The CDR3 contains 13 residues. Germline values: CDR1 SGHAT, CDR2 FQNNGV. CDR3 sequence (DNA): TGTGCCAGCAGCCGACAGGGCAATCAGCCCCAGCATTTT. Its translation: CASSRQGNQPQHF.

The chain couples TRBV9 to TRBJ2-1; TRBD2 matches at 13 bases. Germline CDR1 and CDR2: SGDLS and YYNGEE. The CDR3 sequence is 16 residues long. J gave up 10 bases and V 0 bases, and 7 bases lay outside the gene matches. The CDR3 loop reads CASSVEGLAGESEQFF. For the CDR3, the DNA is TGTGCCAGCAGCGTAGAAGGACTAGCGGGAGAATCAGAGCAGTTCTTC.

This sequence joins TRBV14 and TRBJ2-4, with D possibly being TRBD1 (5 bases). In germline, CDR1 is SGHDN, CDR2 FVKESK. The CDR3 totals 14 residues. V was cut by 1 base and J by 5 bases, with 9 bases left in between. CDR3 in DNA: TGTGCCAGCAGCCAAGTAGGGGTGGAAAACATTCAGTACTTC. This translates into CASSQVGVENIQYF.

The genes are TRBV7-6 and TRBJ1-5; D possibly corresponds to TRBD1 (6 bases). The germline V gene has CDR1 SGHVS and CDR2 FNYEAQ. The V end lost 1 base, the J end lost 0 bases, and 13 bases lay between the germline ends. The CDR3 consists of 17 residues. The CDR3 bases are TGTGCCAGCAGCTTAGACGGGGGCCTTTATAGCAATCAGCCCCAGCATTTT. Its translation is CASSLDGGLYSNQPQHF. Full variable domain (missing parts from reference TRBV7-6 and TRBJ1-5): GAGVSQSPRYKVTKRGQDVALRCDPISGHVSLYWYRQALGQGPEFLTYFNYEAQQDKSGLPNDRFSAERPEGSISTLTIQRTEQRDSAMYRCASSLDGGLYSNQPQHFGDGTRLSIL.

This clone was detected once. The sample holds other DNA sequences that translate to the same CDR3. The rearrangement joins TRBV10-2 to TRBJ2-1, with 9 bases fitting TRBD2. Germline CDR1 WSHSY, CDR2 SAAADI. The CDR3 contains 14 residues. J lost 4 bases, V lost 10 bases, and 8 bases had no gene match. The CDR3 nucleotides are TGCGCCACCAAGACTAGCGGTGTATACAATGAGCAGTTCTTC. This gives the protein CATKTSGVYNEQFF.

CDR3 sequence: CASSYSTLDRSEQYF. CDR3 coding DNA: TGTGCCAGCAGTTACTCGACCTTGGACCGGAGTGAGCAGTACTTC. V is TRBV6-6 and J is TRBJ2-7; no clear D gene. CDR1 and CDR2 from the germline V gene are MNHNY and SVGAGI (reference sequence). V lost 0 bases and J 7 bases, leaving 16 bases between the germline ends. This CDR3 is 15 amino acids long.